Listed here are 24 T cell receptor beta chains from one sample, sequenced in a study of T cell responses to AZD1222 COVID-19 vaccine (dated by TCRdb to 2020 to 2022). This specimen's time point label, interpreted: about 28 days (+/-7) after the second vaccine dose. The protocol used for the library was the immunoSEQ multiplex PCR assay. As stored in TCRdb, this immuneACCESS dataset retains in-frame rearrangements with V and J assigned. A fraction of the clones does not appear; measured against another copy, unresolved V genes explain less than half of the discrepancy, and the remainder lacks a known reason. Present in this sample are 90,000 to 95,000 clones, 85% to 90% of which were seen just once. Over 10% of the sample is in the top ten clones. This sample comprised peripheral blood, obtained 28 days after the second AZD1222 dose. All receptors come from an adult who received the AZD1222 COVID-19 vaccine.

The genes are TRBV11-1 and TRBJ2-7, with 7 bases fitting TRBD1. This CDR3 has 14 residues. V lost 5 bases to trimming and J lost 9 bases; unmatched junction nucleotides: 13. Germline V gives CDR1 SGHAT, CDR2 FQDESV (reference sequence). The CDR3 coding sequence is TGTGCCAGCAGCCCGGACAGGTACCTACGAGGGCAGTACTTC. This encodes CASSPDRYLRGQYF.

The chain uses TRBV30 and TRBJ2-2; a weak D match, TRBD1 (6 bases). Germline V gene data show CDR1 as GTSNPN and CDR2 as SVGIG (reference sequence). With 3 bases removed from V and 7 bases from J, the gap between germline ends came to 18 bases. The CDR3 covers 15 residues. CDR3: CAWRREGVWGGELFF. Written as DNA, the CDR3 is TGTGCCTGGAGGCGCGAGGGGGTTTGGGGCGGGGAGCTGTTTTTT.

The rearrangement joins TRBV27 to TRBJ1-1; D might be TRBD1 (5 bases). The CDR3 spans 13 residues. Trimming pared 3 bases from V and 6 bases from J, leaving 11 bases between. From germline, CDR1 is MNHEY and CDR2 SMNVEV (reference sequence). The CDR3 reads CASSFGGGPEAFF. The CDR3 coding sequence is TGTGCCAGCAGTTTTGGGGGAGGCCCTGAAGCTTTCTTT.

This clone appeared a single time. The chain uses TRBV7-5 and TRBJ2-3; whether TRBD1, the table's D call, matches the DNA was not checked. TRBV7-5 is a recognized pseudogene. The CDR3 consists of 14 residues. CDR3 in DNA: TGTGTCAGAAGCCCGTTACAGGCCACAGATACGCAGTATTTT. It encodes CVRSPLQATDTQYF.

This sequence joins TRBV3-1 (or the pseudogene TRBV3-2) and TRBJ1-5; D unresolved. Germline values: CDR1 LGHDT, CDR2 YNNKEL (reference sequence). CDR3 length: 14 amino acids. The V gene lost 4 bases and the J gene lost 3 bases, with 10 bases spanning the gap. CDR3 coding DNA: TGTGCCAGCAGCCCGACCTTGGACAATCAGCCCCAGCATTTT. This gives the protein CASSPTLDNQPQHF.

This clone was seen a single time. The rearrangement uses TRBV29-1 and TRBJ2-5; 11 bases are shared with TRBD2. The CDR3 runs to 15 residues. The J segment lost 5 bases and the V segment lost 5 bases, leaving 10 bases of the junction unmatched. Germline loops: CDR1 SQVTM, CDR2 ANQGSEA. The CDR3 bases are TGCAGCGTTCAGACTAGCGGGATCGGGGGGGAGACCCAGTACTTC. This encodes CSVQTSGIGGETQYF.

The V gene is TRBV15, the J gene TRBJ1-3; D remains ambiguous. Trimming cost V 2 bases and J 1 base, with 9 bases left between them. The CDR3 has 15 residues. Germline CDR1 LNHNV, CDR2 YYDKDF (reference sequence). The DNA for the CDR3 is TGTGCCACCAGCAGACGGTTGGGTTCTGGAAACACCATATATTTT. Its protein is CATSRRLGSGNTIYF. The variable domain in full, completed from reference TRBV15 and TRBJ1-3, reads DAMVIQNPRYQVTQFGKPVTLSCSQTLNHNVMYWYQQKSSQAPKLLFHYYDKDFNNEADTPDNFQSRRPNTSFCFLDIRSPGLGDTAMYLCATSRRLGSGNTIYFGEGSWLTVV.

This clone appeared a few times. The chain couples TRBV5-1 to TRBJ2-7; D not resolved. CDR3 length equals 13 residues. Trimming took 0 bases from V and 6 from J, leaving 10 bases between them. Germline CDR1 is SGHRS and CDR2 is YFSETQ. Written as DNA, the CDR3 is TGCGCCAGCAGCTTGGGGACCCACGGCGAGCAGTACTTC. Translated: CASSLGTHGEQYF. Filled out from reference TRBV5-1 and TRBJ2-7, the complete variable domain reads KAGVTQTPRYLIKTRGQQVTLSCSPISGHRSVSWYQQTPGQGLQFLFEYFSETQRNKGNFPGRFSGRQFSNSRSEMNVSTLELGDSALYLCASSLGTHGEQYFGPGTRLTVT.

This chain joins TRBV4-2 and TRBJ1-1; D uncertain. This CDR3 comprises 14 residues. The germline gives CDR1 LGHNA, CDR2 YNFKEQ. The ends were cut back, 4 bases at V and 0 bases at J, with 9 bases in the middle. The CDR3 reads CASSLATVNTEAFF. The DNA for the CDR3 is TGTGCCAGCAGCCTAGCTACGGTGAACACTGAAGCTTTCTTT.

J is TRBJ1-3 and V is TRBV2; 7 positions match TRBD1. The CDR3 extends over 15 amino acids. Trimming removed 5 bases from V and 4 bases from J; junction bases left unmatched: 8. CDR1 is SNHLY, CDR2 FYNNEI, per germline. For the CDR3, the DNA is TGTGCCAGCAGTACTCGACAGGGAACCGGAAACACCATATATTTT. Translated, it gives CASSTRQGTGNTIYF. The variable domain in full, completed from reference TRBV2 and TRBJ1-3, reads EPEVTQTPSHQVTQMGQEVILRCVPISNHLYFYWYRQILGQKVEFLVSFYNNEISEKSEIFDDQFSVERPDGSNFTLKIRSTKLEDSAMYFCASSTRQGTGNTIYFGEGSWLTVV.

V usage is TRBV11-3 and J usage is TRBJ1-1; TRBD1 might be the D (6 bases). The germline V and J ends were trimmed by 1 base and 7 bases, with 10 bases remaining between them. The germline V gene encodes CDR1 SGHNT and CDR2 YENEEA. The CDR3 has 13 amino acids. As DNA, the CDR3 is TGTGCCAGCAGCTTAGTGGGGGGCGATGAAGCTTTCTTT. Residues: CASSLVGGDEAFF.

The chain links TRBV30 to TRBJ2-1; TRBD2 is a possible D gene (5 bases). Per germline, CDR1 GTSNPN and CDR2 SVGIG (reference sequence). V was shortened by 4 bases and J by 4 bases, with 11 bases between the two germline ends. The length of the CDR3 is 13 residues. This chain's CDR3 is CAWTRRVYNEQFF. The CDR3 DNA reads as TGTGCCTGGACCCGGCGGGTTTACAATGAGCAGTTCTTC.

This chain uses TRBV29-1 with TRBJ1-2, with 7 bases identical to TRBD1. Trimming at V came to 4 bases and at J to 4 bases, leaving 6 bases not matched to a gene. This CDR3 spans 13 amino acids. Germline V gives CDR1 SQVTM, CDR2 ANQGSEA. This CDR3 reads CSVGGGEGYGYTF. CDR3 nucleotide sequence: TGCAGCGTTGGAGGGGGCGAGGGCTATGGCTACACCTTC.

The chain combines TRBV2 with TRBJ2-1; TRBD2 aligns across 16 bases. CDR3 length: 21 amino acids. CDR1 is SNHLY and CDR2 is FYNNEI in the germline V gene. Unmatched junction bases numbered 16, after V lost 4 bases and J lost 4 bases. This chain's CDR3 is CASSAGTRAGTSGRAYNEQFF. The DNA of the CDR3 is TGTGCCAGCAGTGCAGGGACTAGGGCCGGGACTAGCGGGAGGGCTTACAATGAGCAGTTCTTC.

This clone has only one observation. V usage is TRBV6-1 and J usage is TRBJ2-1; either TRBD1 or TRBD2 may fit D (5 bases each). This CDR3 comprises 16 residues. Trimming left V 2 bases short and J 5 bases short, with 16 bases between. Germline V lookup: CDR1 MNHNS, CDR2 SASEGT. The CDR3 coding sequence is TGTGCCAGCAGTGAATTCTCCAGGGCGGGCAACAATGAGCAGTTCTTC. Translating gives CASSEFSRAGNNEQFF.

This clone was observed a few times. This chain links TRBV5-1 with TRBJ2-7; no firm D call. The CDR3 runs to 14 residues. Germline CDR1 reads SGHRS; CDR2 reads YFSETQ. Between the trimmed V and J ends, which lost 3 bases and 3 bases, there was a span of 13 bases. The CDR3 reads CASSSLGPNYEQYF. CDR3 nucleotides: TGCGCCAGCAGCTCACTCGGACCTAACTACGAGCAGTACTTC.

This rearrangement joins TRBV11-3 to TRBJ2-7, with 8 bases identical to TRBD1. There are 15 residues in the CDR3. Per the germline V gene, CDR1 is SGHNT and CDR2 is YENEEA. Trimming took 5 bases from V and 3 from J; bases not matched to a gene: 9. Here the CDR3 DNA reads TGTGCCAGCAGCCTCCAACACAGGGGGAACTACGAGCAGTACTTC. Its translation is CASSLQHRGNYEQYF.

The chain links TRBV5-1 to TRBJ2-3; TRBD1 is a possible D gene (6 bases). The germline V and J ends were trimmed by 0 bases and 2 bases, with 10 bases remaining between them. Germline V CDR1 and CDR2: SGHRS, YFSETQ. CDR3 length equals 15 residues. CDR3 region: CASSLEDSLTDTQYF. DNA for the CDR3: TGCGCCAGCAGCTTGGAGGACAGCCTCACAGATACGCAGTATTTT.

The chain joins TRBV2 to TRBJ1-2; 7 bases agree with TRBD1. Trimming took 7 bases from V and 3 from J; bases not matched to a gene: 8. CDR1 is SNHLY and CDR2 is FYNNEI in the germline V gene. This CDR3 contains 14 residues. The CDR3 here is CASTQTGQYYGYTF. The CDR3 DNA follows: TGTGCCAGCACCCAAACGGGACAGTACTATGGCTACACCTTC.

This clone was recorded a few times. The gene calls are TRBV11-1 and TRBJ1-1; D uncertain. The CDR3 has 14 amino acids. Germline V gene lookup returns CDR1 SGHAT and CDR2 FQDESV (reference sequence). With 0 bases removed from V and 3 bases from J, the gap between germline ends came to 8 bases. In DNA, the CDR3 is TGTGCCAGCAGCTTAGCGAACAAAGACACTGAAGCTTTCTTT. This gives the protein CASSLANKDTEAFF.

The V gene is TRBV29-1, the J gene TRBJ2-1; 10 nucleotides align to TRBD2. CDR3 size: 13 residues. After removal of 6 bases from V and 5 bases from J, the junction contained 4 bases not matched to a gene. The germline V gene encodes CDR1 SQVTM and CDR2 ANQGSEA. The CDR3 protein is CSVRSGGDNEQFF. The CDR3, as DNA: TGCAGCGTCAGAAGCGGGGGGGACAATGAGCAGTTCTTC.

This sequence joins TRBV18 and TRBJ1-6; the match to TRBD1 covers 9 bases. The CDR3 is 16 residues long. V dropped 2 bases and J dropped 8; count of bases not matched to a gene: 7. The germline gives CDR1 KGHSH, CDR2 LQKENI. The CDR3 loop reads CASSPRPDRGDSPLHF. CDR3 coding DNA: TGTGCCAGCTCACCAAGGCCCGACAGGGGGGATTCACCCCTCCACTTT.

CDR3 DNA sequence: TGTGCCAGCAGTTACTCGAGGGACAATGAGCAGTTCTTC. As protein: CASSYSRDNEQFF. The chain couples TRBV6-2 or TRBV6-3 to TRBJ2-1; TRBD2 is a possible D gene (5 bases). The V end lost 0 bases, the J end lost 5 bases, and 5 bases lay between the germline ends. Germline V gives CDR1 MNHEY, CDR2 SVGEGT. The CDR3 runs 13 residues.

The chain's CDR3 is CASSLELGPSSGANVLTF. In DNA form, the CDR3 reads TGTGCCAGCAGCTTAGAGCTGGGCCCCAGCTCTGGGGCCAACGTCCTGACTTTC. The chain combines TRBV7-9 with TRBJ2-6; no reliable D call. Germline loops: CDR1 SEHNR, CDR2 FQNEAQ (reference sequence). Trimming removed 1 base from V and 0 bases from J, with 13 bases in between. The CDR3 is 18 amino acids.